Listed here is a single TCR beta chain. These data belong to a study of blood T cell repertoires in COVID-19. Study details: Spain, Italy and the United States supplied samples that represented acute and convalescent COVID-19. Sample material is recorded as cDNA or gDNA derived from T cells, B-cell-depleted T cells, or PBMCs.

Recruited during active infection, patients (from Seattle) were subsequently followed longitudinally. Authors' analysis steps: For nucleated cells, counts were estimated from reference gene primer amplification. The repertoire was sequenced with immunoSEQ multiplex PCR; TCRdb's copy has only in-frame clones and lacks some. V, J and clone size are taken as reported in that table, and D and trimming were inferred from the DNA itself. The sample shows around 220,000 clones, about 86% of them seen only once. V lost 5 bases to trimming and J lost 1 base; unmatched junction nucleotides: 11. The germline V gene has CDR1 LGHDT and CDR2 YNNKEL (reference sequence). The CDR3 covers 17 residues.

Sample: peripheral blood. The rearrangement joins TRBV3-1 (or the pseudogene TRBV3-2) to TRBJ1-2, with 9 bases aligning to TRBD1. The sequence derives from a woman in her forties or fifties with COVID-19, enrolled during active disease. CDR3 DNA sequence: TGTGCCAGCAGCTCTCGACAGGGGGACGGGATTAACTATGGCTACACCTTC. Protein sequence: CASSSRQGDGINYGYTF.